Listed below are T cell receptor beta chains from one sample, sequenced in a study of T cells after yellow fever vaccination. One entry per CDR3 protein, called by TCRdb with MiXCR from the 5' RACE reads. The table records roughly 350,000 distinct CDR3 sequences, about 4% of them present only once. Sequenced material: PBMCs, taken 5 days after the yellow fever booster vaccination. The receptor set was obtained from a man aged 18 to 29 who received the YFV17D yellow fever vaccine. The conserved cysteine and the conserved F or W are not part of the CDR3 here.

V gene	J gene	CDR3 protein
TRBV7-2	TRBJ1-5	ASSLQGIYSNQPQH
TRBV11-2	TRBJ2-1	ASSPRTSGGNEQF
TRBV7-9	TRBJ1-1	ASSLPEGGLTEAF
TRBV5-4	TRBJ1-4	ASSLRGLGTNEKLF
TRBV20-1	TRBJ2-5	SWRRAGVETQY
TRBV7-2	TRBJ1-1	ASRSGGGAEAF
TRBV12-3/TRBV12-4	TRBJ2-7	ASSLFASTGNDYEQY
TRBV11-2	TRBJ2-7	ASSLWQQAYEQY
TRBV3-1	TRBJ1-2	ASSSSAGHGYT
TRBV20-1	TRBJ1-1	SARGQGRTEAF
TRBV9	TRBJ2-2	ASSSYSGGAYGTGELF